The clone carrying this T cell receptor beta chain was found a few times. The PCR used 60 Vbeta and 13 Jbeta primers. Here immunoSEQ multiplex PCR was the method, and the copy in TCRdb shows in-frame clones only, minus some. The repertoire has 81,000 or so clones, about 69% of them found once; the top ten carry around 4.3%. This specimen comes from a study of cytomegalovirus exposure and HLA in healthy donors. Trimming took off 2 bases at V and 6 bases at J, with 13 bases between the two ends. Germline V gives CDR1 LNHDA, CDR2 SQIVND (reference sequence). The CDR3 loop spans 15 amino acids. What was sequenced was PBMCs. The sequence was collected from a man aged 55 to 70 in good health and CMV-seronegative. This chain connects TRBV19 to TRBJ2-2; possible D gene TRBD1, 6 bases. Here the CDR3 DNA reads TGTGCCAGTAGTATAACATCAGGGGTATCCGGGGAGCTGTTTTTT. Amino acids: CASSITSGVSGELFF.